Each of the 26 T cell receptor beta chains below was sequenced from the same sample in a study of shared clonotypes between healthy human individuals. Assay used: immunoSEQ multiplex PCR; TCRdb lists only in-frame clones, some missing. The repertoire holds 2 million to 2.5 million clones, with about 95% as singletons. CD8 cells regarded as naive lacked CD45RO, were positively chosen for CCR7, and omitted terminally differentiated effector memory CD45RA+ cells. The sample taken for sequencing was naive CD8+ T cells sorted from blood. Every receptor here comes from a man younger than 35 in good health.

The gene calls are TRBV7-6 and TRBJ2-7; D may match TRBD1 or TRBD2 (5 bases each). Per germline, CDR1 SGHVS and CDR2 FNYEAQ. This CDR3 spans 17 amino acids. Trimming took 5 bases from V and 5 from J, leaving 25 bases between them. CDR3 in DNA: TGTGCCAGCAGCCCCTGGTTCGGGGCCGTACCACCCAACGAGCAGTACTTC. Its translation: CASSPWFGAVPPNEQYF.

The genes are TRBV18 and TRBJ1-1; 8 positions agree with TRBD1. Germline V gene lookup returns CDR1 KGHSH and CDR2 LQKENI. Trimming took 6 bases from V and 4 from J; bases not matched to a gene: 16. CDR3 size: 17 residues. As DNA, the CDR3 is TGTGCCAGCTCCCCATTCTTTGAGGACAGGGCGGGCACTGAAGCTTTCTTT. The encoded protein is CASSPFFEDRAGTEAFF. Complete variable domain (other parts from reference TRBV18 and TRBJ1-1): NAGVMQNPRHLVRRRGQEARLRCSPMKGHSHVYWYRQLPEEGLKFMVYLQKENIIDESGMPKERFSAEFPKEGPSILRIQQVVRGDSAAYFCASSPFFEDRAGTEAFFGQGTRLTVV.

V is TRBV6-6 and J is TRBJ1-1; unclear D gene. This CDR3 region has 14 residues. V was shortened by 8 bases and J by 2 bases, with 15 bases between the two germline ends. Germline assignment: CDR1 MNHNY and CDR2 SVGAGI (reference sequence). In DNA, the CDR3 is TGTGCCAGCGGAAACGTTTGGGCCAACACTGAAGCTTTCTTT. Translation gives CASGNVWANTEAFF.

The chain joins TRBV9 to TRBJ2-7, with 8 bases that match TRBD2. The CDR3 is made up of 15 amino acids. Germline CDR1 and CDR2: SGDLS and YYNGEE. V lost 0 bases to trimming and J lost 3 bases; unmatched junction nucleotides: 5. The CDR3 coding sequence is TGTGCCAGCAGCGTAGCCCCCCTAGCGGGCTACGAGCAGTACTTC. It translates to CASSVAPLAGYEQYF. The full variable domain, with the rest looked up from reference TRBV9 and TRBJ2-7, is DSGVTQTPKHLITATGQRVTLRCSPRSGDLSVYWYQQSLDQGLQFLIQYYNGEERAKGNILERFSAQQFPDLHSELNLSSLELGDSALYFCASSVAPLAGYEQYFGPGTRLTVT.

The chain couples TRBV5-8 to TRBJ2-2; either TRBD1 or TRBD2 may fit D (5 bases each). V was trimmed by 5 bases and J by 4 bases, leaving 12 bases between them. This CDR3 has 14 residues. The germline V gene encodes CDR1 SGHTS and CDR2 YDEGEE. Here the CDR3 reads CASSFRAGTGELFF. DNA for the CDR3: TGTGCCAGCAGTTTCAGGGCGGGCACCGGGGAGCTGTTTTTT.

V usage is TRBV9 and J usage is TRBJ2-6; the D is unclear. Germline CDR1 and CDR2: SGDLS and YYNGEE. The V and J ends lost 0 bases and 0 bases respectively, with 13 bases between them. The CDR3 is made up of 18 amino acids. The CDR3 sequence: CASSVEMSPSSGANVLTF. The DNA of the CDR3 is TGTGCCAGCAGCGTAGAAATGTCCCCTAGCTCTGGGGCCAACGTCCTGACTTTC.

The V call is TRBV27, the J call TRBJ2-5; D uncertain. This CDR3 is built from 11 residues. Deletions cut 9 bases from V and 5 bases from J, with 10 bases between. Germline assignment: CDR1 MNHEY and CDR2 SMNVEV (reference sequence). The chain's CDR3 is CASGYTETQYF. CDR3 DNA: TGTGCCAGTGGGTACACGGAGACCCAGTACTTC.

CDR3 sequence: CATWGTMNSGANVLTF. CDR3 nucleotide sequence: TGTGCCACCTGGGGGACGATGAACTCTGGGGCCAACGTCCTGACTTTC. The chain combines TRBV15 with TRBJ2-6; either TRBD1 or TRBD2 may fit D (5 bases each). Trimming took off 8 bases at V and 0 bases at J, with 14 bases between the two ends. Germline V gives CDR1 LNHNV, CDR2 YYDKDF (reference sequence). The length of the CDR3 is 16 residues.

Written as DNA, the CDR3 is TGTGCCAGCAGTTTATCGGGGGCATTTGATACGCAGTATTTT. Protein: CASSLSGAFDTQYF. This chain connects TRBV28 to TRBJ2-3; D assignment may be TRBD1 or TRBD2 (6 bases each). The CDR3 has 14 residues. Looked up from germline, CDR1 is MDHEN and CDR2 is SYDVKM. V was pared by 1 base and J by 6 bases, with 11 bases between.

The V gene is TRBV4-1, the J gene TRBJ1-5; tentatively, D is TRBD1 (5 bases). CDR1 and CDR2 from the germline V gene are MGHRA and YSYEKL. This CDR3 is 16 amino acids long. The V end lost 1 base, the J end lost 3 bases, and 13 bases lay between the germline ends. In nucleotides, the CDR3 is TGCGCCAGCAGCCAAGTCAGGCAGGGCGCCAATCAGCCCCAGCATTTT. Translating it yields CASSQVRQGANQPQHF.

The CDR3 DNA follows: TGTGCCAGCAGCGTAGGCTATCACAATGAGCAGTTCTTC. This encodes CASSVGYHNEQFF. V is TRBV9 and J is TRBJ2-1; no firm D call. The CDR3 is 13 amino acids. Germline values: CDR1 SGDLS, CDR2 YYNGEE. The V end was cut by 0 bases, the J end by 5 bases, with 6 bases between.

The V and J genes are TRBV5-1 and TRBJ2-7; 7 bases agree with TRBD1. From germline, CDR1 is SGHRS and CDR2 YFSETQ. V lost 3 bases, J lost 2 bases, and 5 bases stayed unmatched. The CDR3 runs to 14 residues. The chain's CDR3 is CASSSQGTPYEQYF. Here the CDR3 DNA reads TGCGCCAGCAGCTCACAGGGGACCCCCTACGAGCAGTACTTC.

The chain couples TRBV6-1 to TRBJ2-7; TRBD1 agrees at 10 bases. This CDR3 has 16 residues. CDR1 and CDR2 from the germline V gene are MNHNS and SASEGT. V lost 2 bases to trimming and J lost 2 bases; unmatched junction nucleotides: 6. The CDR3 DNA reads as TGTGCCAGCAGTGAACCTATCGGGACAGGGGCCTACGAGCAGTACTTC. Amino acids: CASSEPIGTGAYEQYF.

The genes are TRBV7-9 and TRBJ1-3; a weak D match, TRBD1 (6 bases). V was trimmed by 5 bases and J by 0 bases, leaving 14 bases between them. In germline, CDR1 is SEHNR, CDR2 FQNEAQ (reference sequence). The CDR3 is 16 amino acids. The CDR3 DNA reads TGTGCCAGCAGCGTTACAGGGCAACACTCTGGAAACACCATATATTTT. The encoded protein is CASSVTGQHSGNTIYF. The full variable domain, its missing parts supplied by reference TRBV7-9 and TRBJ1-3, is DTGVSQNPRHKITKRGQNVTFRCDPISEHNRLYWYRQTLGQGPEFLTYFQNEAQLEKSRLLSDRFSAERPKGSFSTLEIQRTEQGDSAMYLCASSVTGQHSGNTIYFGEGSWLTVV.

The CDR3 sequence is CASSVAMSLYTEAFF. Written as DNA, the CDR3 is TGTGCCAGCAGTGTAGCAATGAGTTTGTACACTGAAGCTTTCTTT. The chain joins TRBV6-6 to TRBJ1-1, with D uncertain. This CDR3 has 15 amino acids. The germline gives CDR1 MNHNY, CDR2 SVGAGI (reference sequence). V dropped 5 bases and J dropped 3 bases, with 16 bases sitting between them.

The CDR3 DNA reads as TGCGCCAGCAGTCATCCCCTAAGGGCCACCTCTCGCACAGATACGCAGTATTTT. Its protein product is CASSHPLRATSRTDTQYF. The chain combines TRBV23-1 with TRBJ2-3, with D hard to call. TRBV23-1 falls under the ORF class, with uncertain function. V lost 3 bases, J lost 1 base, and 20 bases lay in between. CDR3 length: 18 amino acids.

This rearrangement joins TRBV28 to TRBJ1-2, with 9 bases aligning to TRBD1. J was trimmed by 7 bases and V by 4 bases; bases with no gene match: 10. Germline V CDR1 and CDR2: MDHEN, SYDVKM. The CDR3 loop spans 15 amino acids. The CDR3 spells CASSYDTGGWSGYTF. The CDR3 DNA reads as TGTGCCAGCAGTTACGACACAGGGGGCTGGAGTGGCTACACCTTC.

The rearrangement links TRBV5-6 to TRBJ2-5; perhaps TRBD1 as D (5 bases). The CDR3 consists of 16 residues. The germline V gene has CDR1 SGHDT and CDR2 YYEEEE. The ends were cut back, 3 bases at V and 1 base at J, with 16 bases in the middle. In DNA, the CDR3 is TGTGCCAGCAGCTCGACCCGGTCGGACATCCAAGAGACCCAGTACTTC. It translates to CASSSTRSDIQETQYF.

With respect to this clone: An end of the junction does not agree with germline; a read error may underlie this. This chain links TRBV29-1 with TRBJ2-5; D could derive from TRBD1 or TRBD2 (5 bases each). Germline CDR1 is SQVTM and CDR2 is ANQGSEA. This CDR3 is built from 10 residues. For the CDR3, the DNA is TGCAGCGTTGAAGATCTGGGACCGAACTTC. Its protein product is CSVEDLGPNF.

The J gene is TRBJ2-3, the V gene TRBV9; the D call may be TRBD1 or TRBD2 (6 bases each). Germline assignment: CDR1 SGDLS and CDR2 YYNGEE. V lost 0 bases to trimming and J lost 4 bases, with 12 bases between them. The CDR3 contains 15 residues. This chain's CDR3 is CASSVGGAEPDTQYF. The CDR3 nucleotides are TGTGCCAGCAGCGTAGGGGGGGCCGAGCCAGATACGCAGTATTTT.

J is TRBJ1-3 and V is TRBV28; D gene unclear. CDR3 size: 14 residues. The germline V gene has CDR1 MDHEN and CDR2 SYDVKM. V lost 3 bases and J 0 bases, leaving 6 bases between the germline ends. CDR3 DNA: TGTGCCAGCAGTTTGATACACTCTGGAAACACCATATATTTT. This sequence encodes CASSLIHSGNTIYF.

The chain uses TRBV6-5 and TRBJ1-5; a weak D match, TRBD1 (6 bases). This CDR3 contains 14 residues. Germline V lookup: CDR1 MNHEY, CDR2 SVGAGI. V gave up 7 bases and J gave up 4 bases, with 14 bases separating them. This chain's CDR3 is CASTNGQHNQPQHF. As DNA, the CDR3 is TGTGCCAGCACAAACGGACAGCATAATCAGCCCCAGCATTTT.

V is TRBV21-1 and J is TRBJ2-3; TRBD2 is the table's D call, not checked against the DNA. TRBV21-1 is annotated as a pseudogene. CDR3 length: 17 residues. The CDR3 here is CASSLLAGGLSTDTQYF. In DNA form, the CDR3 reads TGTGCCAGCAGCCTACTAGCGGGGGGGCTGAGCACAGATACGCAGTATTTT.

The rearrangement joins TRBV4-1 to TRBJ2-7, with 9 bases that match TRBD1. Germline CDR1 is MGHRA and CDR2 is YSYEKL. CDR3 length: 16 amino acids. J lost 3 bases, V lost 3 bases, and 9 bases had no gene match. In nucleotides, the CDR3 is TGCGCCAGCAGCCAGCCCCCGGGACAGGGAATCTACGAGCAGTACTTC. As protein: CASSQPPGQGIYEQYF.

This clone was found once. V and J are TRBV11-3 and TRBJ2-5; 11 bases match TRBD1. Germline V CDR1 and CDR2: SGHNT, YENEEA. The CDR3 runs 17 residues. J lost 6 bases, V lost 1 base, and 10 bases had no gene match. The CDR3 DNA sequence: TGTGCCAGCAGCTTAGCGGACAGGGGGCGCAAGTCGAAGACCCAGTACTTC. Amino acids: CASSLADRGRKSKTQYF. Filled out from reference TRBV11-3 and TRBJ2-5, the complete variable domain reads EAGVVQSPRYKIIEKKQPVAFWCNPISGHNTLYWYLQNLGQGPELLIRYENEEAVDDSQLPKDRFSAERLKGVDSTLKIQPAELGDSAVYLCASSLADRGRKSKTQYFGPGTRLLVL.

The rearrangement joins TRBV11-2 to TRBJ2-7, with D unresolved. The CDR3 runs 15 residues. Trimming took 3 bases from V and 1 from J, leaving 13 bases between them. CDR1 is SGHAT, CDR2 FQNNGV, per germline. The CDR3 region has the DNA TGTGCCAGCAGCTTCACTCCCGTCGGGTCCTACGAGCAGTACTTC. This encodes CASSFTPVGSYEQYF.